Each of the 23 T cell receptor beta chains below was sequenced from the same sample in a study of blood T cells in healthy people across ages. Combining a sample-barcoded 5' primer with a J-beta primer mix, a second PCR ran for roughly 6 to 12 cycles. A single record per CDR3 protein comes from TCRdb applying MiXCR to the 5' RACE reads. The sample lists about 580,000 distinct CDR3 sequences; 40% to 50% were seen once. The sample taken for sequencing was blood. These receptors all come from a man at least 80 years old in good health.

The V and J genes are TRBV5-1 and TRBJ1-2; perhaps TRBD1 as D (6 bases). The CDR3 totals 14 residues. The V gene's germline CDR1 is SGHRS and CDR2 YFSETQ. V was cut by 2 bases and J by 3 bases, with 11 bases left in between. The CDR3 region has the DNA TGCGCCAGCAGCTTCACAGGGCGGGACTATGGCTACACCTTC. Translating it yields CASSFTGRDYGYTF.

This chain connects TRBV27 to TRBJ2-3; no firm D call. Trimming cost V 6 bases and J 6 bases, with 13 bases left between them. Per germline, CDR1 MNHEY and CDR2 SMNVEV (reference sequence). CDR3 size: 13 residues. For the CDR3, the DNA is TGTGCCAGCAGCATGGCTACCACGGATACGCAGTATTTT. This translates into CASSMATTDTQYF.

This chain connects TRBV9 to TRBJ2-7; no clear D gene. V was trimmed by 4 bases and J by 3 bases, leaving 14 bases between them. Germline V gene sequence: CDR1 SGDLS, CDR2 YYNGEE. CDR3 length: 14 residues. CDR3 sequence reads: CASSPSGTIYEQYF. CDR3 bases: TGTGCCAGCAGCCCCTCAGGCACGATCTACGAGCAGTACTTC.

J is TRBJ1-6 and V is TRBV7-2; the D gene is possibly TRBD1 (5 bases). Germline assignment: CDR1 SGHTA and CDR2 FQGNSA. V lost 3 bases and J lost 10, with 19 bases in between. The length of the CDR3 is 16 residues. CDR3: CASSFSVWGEKSPLHF. The CDR3 DNA reads as TGTGCCAGCAGCTTTTCAGTTTGGGGGGAGAAGTCACCCCTCCACTTT.

This clonotype occurred a few times. This sequence joins TRBV9 and TRBJ2-7, with D possibly matching TRBD2 (6 bases). There are 15 residues in the CDR3. V was clipped by 2 bases and J by 2 bases, with 14 bases between them. Germline loops: CDR1 SGDLS, CDR2 YYNGEE. Here the CDR3 reads CASSVNPGEAYEQYF. CDR3 sequence (DNA): TGTGCCAGCAGCGTGAACCCGGGGGAGGCCTACGAGCAGTACTTC.

This clonotype was found a few times. The chain recombines TRBV7-9 with TRBJ2-1; 11 bases line up with TRBD2. V lost 5 bases and J lost 7; bases outside the gene matches: 10. The CDR3 covers 16 residues. From germline, CDR1 is SEHNR and CDR2 FQNEAQ (reference sequence). The CDR3 loop is CASSRHLTSGANEQFF. The CDR3 nucleotides are TGTGCCAGCAGCCGACATTTGACTAGCGGGGCTAATGAGCAGTTCTTC.

J is TRBJ2-3 and V is TRBV5-1; 10 bases agree with TRBD1. The germline V gene has CDR1 SGHRS and CDR2 YFSETQ. CDR3 length equals 16 residues. The V gene end was trimmed by 0 bases and the J gene end by 5 bases; junction bases not matched to a gene: 6. CDR3 sequence: CASSLAGDRGLDTQYF. CDR3 nucleotides: TGCGCCAGCAGCTTGGCGGGGGACAGGGGTTTAGATACGCAGTATTTT. Variable domain in full (rest from reference TRBV5-1 and TRBJ2-3): KAGVTQTPRYLIKTRGQQVTLSCSPISGHRSVSWYQQTPGQGLQFLFEYFSETQRNKGNFPGRFSGRQFSNSRSEMNVSTLELGDSALYLCASSLAGDRGLDTQYFGPGTRLTVL.

The rearrangement joins TRBV25-1 to TRBJ2-7; possibly TRBD2 for D (5 bases). The CDR3 consists of 12 residues. Trimming left V 5 bases short and J 4 bases short, with 9 bases between. Germline values: CDR1 MGHDK, CDR2 SYGVNS. The CDR3 is CASSSGRYEQYF. CDR3 bases: TGTGCCAGCAGTTCGGGAAGGTACGAGCAGTACTTC.

The chain has TRBV9 and TRBJ1-6, with unresolved D. The CDR3 consists of 17 residues. Looked up from germline, CDR1 is SGDLS and CDR2 is YYNGEE. V was pared by 0 bases and J by 0 bases, with 10 bases between. CDR3 sequence reads: CASSVGPTSSYNSPLHF. CDR3 in DNA: TGTGCCAGCAGCGTAGGACCGACGAGCTCCTATAATTCACCCCTCCACTTT.

This chain uses TRBV5-1 with TRBJ2-7; 10 bases line up with TRBD1. V lost 3 bases and J lost 4; bases outside the gene matches: 7. CDR1 is SGHRS, CDR2 YFSETQ, per germline. CDR3 length: 15 residues. CDR3: CASSSETGGGYEQYF. The CDR3 DNA reads TGCGCCAGCAGCTCCGAGACAGGGGGCGGGTACGAGCAGTACTTC.

The chain recombines TRBV7-2 with TRBJ1-2; D remains ambiguous. This CDR3 comprises 17 residues. Germline CDR1 SGHTA, CDR2 FQGNSA. Trimming stripped 3 bases from V and 4 bases from J, with 21 bases between. The CDR3 nucleotides are TGTGCCAGCAGCTTCCCCGGTAGTAGGCAGGAGGCCTATGGCTACACCTTC. Protein sequence: CASSFPGSRQEAYGYTF.

The chain links TRBV20-1 to TRBJ2-3; 8 bases align to TRBD1. The trim removed 4 bases at V and 2 bases at J, leaving 8 bases unmatched. Germline V gene data show CDR1 as DFQATT and CDR2 as SNEGSKA (reference sequence). The CDR3 is made up of 15 amino acids. This CDR3 reads CSATDRGRNTDTQYF. The CDR3, as DNA: TGCAGTGCTACCGACAGGGGCAGGAACACAGATACGCAGTATTTT.

The CDR3: CAISAQSSGASTDTQYF. The DNA of the CDR3 is TGTGCCATCAGTGCCCAGTCTAGCGGAGCTAGCACAGATACGCAGTATTTT. The rearrangement joins TRBV10-3 to TRBJ2-3; 7 nucleotides match TRBD2. With 4 bases clipped from V and 0 bases from J, the junction kept 10 bases outside the gene matches. The CDR3 spans 17 residues. Germline V CDR1 and CDR2: ENHRY, SYGVKD.

There are a few counts of this clonotype. The rearrangement joins TRBV9 to TRBJ2-7; no definite D call. V was trimmed by 4 bases and J by 2 bases, leaving 13 bases between them. The germline CDR1 and CDR2 sequences are SGDLS and YYNGEE. This CDR3 is 14 amino acids long. CDR3 sequence (DNA): TGTGCCAGCAGCTTCAGTATAGCCCCCTACGAGCAGTACTTC. Translated, it gives CASSFSIAPYEQYF.

This sequence joins TRBV20-1 and TRBJ2-3, with 9 bases fitting TRBD2. After removal of 6 bases from V and 5 bases from J, the junction contained 3 bases not matched to a gene. Germline CDR1 reads DFQATT; CDR2 reads SNEGSKA (reference sequence). The CDR3 sequence is 12 residues long. Here the CDR3 reads CSALLAGDTQYF. For the CDR3, the DNA is TGCAGTGCCCTACTAGCGGGAGATACGCAGTATTTT.

The rearrangement uses TRBV10-3 and TRBJ2-1, with a weak D call TRBD1 (6 bases). V was pared by 4 bases and J by 2 bases, with 12 bases between. Germline V gives CDR1 ENHRY, CDR2 SYGVKD. The CDR3 totals 15 residues. The CDR3 protein is CAISVRDTTYNEQFF. CDR3 bases: TGTGCCATCAGTGTAAGGGACACAACCTACAATGAGCAGTTCTTC.

The chain combines TRBV2 with TRBJ1-5, with 7 bases that match TRBD1. In germline, CDR1 is SNHLY, CDR2 FYNNEI. CDR3 length: 15 amino acids. The V gene end was trimmed by 4 bases and the J gene end by 0 bases; junction bases not matched to a gene: 3. The CDR3 nucleotides read TGTGCCAGCAGTGGGGGACAGCTTAGCAATCAGCCCCAGCATTTT. Translating it yields CASSGGQLSNQPQHF.

The genes are TRBV20-1 and TRBJ2-7; 11 nucleotides match TRBD2. In germline, CDR1 is DFQATT, CDR2 SNEGSKA (reference sequence). J gave up 4 bases and V 3 bases, and 2 bases lay outside the gene matches. This CDR3 has 13 amino acids. The CDR3 region is CSASPSGGYEQYF. CDR3 nucleotide sequence: TGCAGTGCTAGCCCTAGCGGGGGGTACGAGCAGTACTTC.

The chain has TRBV4-1 and TRBJ1-2, with D perhaps matching TRBD1 (5 bases). CDR1 is MGHRA and CDR2 is YSYEKL in the germline V gene. The CDR3 totals 18 residues. Trimming took off 2 bases at V and 4 bases at J, with 23 bases between the two ends. The CDR3 region is CASSQMTNGVGGGYGYTF. In DNA form, the CDR3 reads TGCGCCAGCAGCCAAATGACCAATGGGGTGGGGGGAGGCTATGGCTACACCTTC.

This sequence joins TRBV7-2 and TRBJ2-6; possibly TRBD2 for D (6 bases). The V gene lost 8 bases and the J gene lost 0 bases, with 8 bases spanning the gap. The V gene's germline CDR1 is SGHTA and CDR2 FQGNSA. This CDR3 is 14 amino acids long. Written as DNA, the CDR3 is TGTGCCAGCGCCGGGGGCTCTGGGGCCAACGTCCTGACTTTC. Translating gives CASAGGSGANVLTF. Using reference TRBV7-2 and TRBJ2-6 for the parts outside the CDR3, the full variable domain is GAGVSQSPSNKVTEKGKDVELRCDPISGHTALYWYRQSLGQGLEFLIYFQGNSAPDKSGLPSDRFSAERTGGSVSTLTIQRTQQEDSAVYLCASAGGSGANVLTFGAGSRLTVL.

The chain uses TRBV7-2 and TRBJ2-5; D gene unclear. The CDR3 spans 14 residues. V was trimmed by 5 bases and J by 4 bases, leaving 14 bases between them. Germline CDR1 reads SGHTA; CDR2 reads FQGNSA. The DNA for the CDR3 is TGTGCCAGCAGCGCCCCCCAGACAAGAGAGACCCAGTACTTC. Translating gives CASSAPQTRETQYF.

This clonotype was seen a handful of times. This chain uses TRBV18 with TRBJ1-1; D is ambiguous. Germline CDR1 reads KGHSH; CDR2 reads LQKENI. Trimming stripped 1 base from V and 1 base from J, with 10 bases between. This CDR3 is built from 15 residues. CDR3 nucleotides: TGTGCCAGCTCACCACAGGGCCACAGGAACACTGAAGCTTTCTTT. This translates into CASSPQGHRNTEAFF.

This chain joins TRBV12-3 or TRBV12-4 and TRBJ1-6; 7 nucleotides agree with TRBD1. V trimming: 2 bases; J trimming: 13 bases; junction bases outside the gene matches: 5. This CDR3 contains 13 residues. The CDR3 loop reads CASSLSQGHPLHF. The CDR3, as DNA: TGTGCCAGCAGTTTATCACAGGGGCATCCCCTCCACTTT.